The rows below give T cell receptor beta chains drawn from one sample of a study of radiotherapy plus CTLA-4 blockade in lung cancer. Profiled with immunoSEQ multiplex PCR; TCRdb holds only in-frame clones, not every one. The data contain about 73,000 clones, around 90% of them singletons. The sequences come from peripheral blood, collected from a patient treated with radiotherapy plus ipilimumab. The receptors here all came from a human donor with non-small cell lung cancer that progressed on radiotherapy plus ipilimumab. The CDR3 runs from the conserved cysteine through the conserved F or W. D genes are given only for firm matches. Clone size is stated in some rows and not others, as once, few, many or a class when expanded.

j_call v_call clone_size d_call cdr3_nt cdr3_aa
TRBJ2-3 TRBV6-1 NA NA TGTGCCAGCAGTGGGTTTAAGGCAGATACGCAGTATTTT CASSGFKADTQYF
TRBJ2-5 TRBV5-1 NA NA TGCGCCAGCAGCTTGAGAACCGAAGAGACCCAGTACTTC CASSLRTEETQYF
TRBJ2-1 TRBV5-6 NA TRBD1 TGTGCCAGCAGCCTTGACAGGGGGCGCGTCAATGAGCAGTTCTTC CASSLDRGRVNEQFF
TRBJ2-3 TRBV6-6 NA NA TGTGCCAGCAAGCTATCTACGGGCTCAGATACGCAGTATTTT CASKLSTGSDTQYF
TRBJ1-1 TRBV6-5 NA TRBD1 TGTGCCAGCAGTTACTCTCCGGGACAGATAAGAGAAGCTTTCTTT CASSYSPGQIREAFF
TRBJ2-3 TRBV19 NA TRBD1 TGTGCCAGTAGTGTGGGACAGAGCACAGATACGCAGTATTTT CASSVGQSTDTQYF
TRBJ2-1 TRBV7-6 NA NA TGTGCCAGCAGCTTAGGCCAGGACAATGAGCAGTTCTTC CASSLGQDNEQFF
TRBJ2-5 TRBV20-1 NA NA TGCAGTGGTGAAAACCAAGAGACCCAGTACTTC CSGENQETQYF
TRBJ1-5 TRBV19 NA TRBD1 TGTGCCAGTAGTCCGGAGGGACAGGTTAGCAATCAGCCCCAGCATTTT CASSPEGQVSNQPQHF
TRBJ2-5 TRBV9 NA NA TGTGCCAGCAGCGTAGTCGGGGAGACCCAGTACTTC CASSVVGETQYF
TRBJ2-5 TRBV4-1 NA TRBD2 TGCGCCAGCAGCCATGGGGGGACTATAGCTGAGAAGACCCAGTACTTC CASSHGGTIAEKTQYF
TRBJ2-6 TRBV2 once NA TGTGCCAGCACTGGGGCCACTTCTGGGGCCAACGTCCTGACTTTC CASTGATSGANVLTF
TRBJ2-1 TRBV27 NA TRBD2 TGTGCCAGCAGGCGGACTAGCGGGAGCAATGAGCAGTTCTTC CASRRTSGSNEQFF
TRBJ2-3 TRBV6-1 few NA TGTGCCAGCAGTGACCCTCTGGGGCAGGGGAAAGATACGCAGTATTTT CASSDPLGQGKDTQYF
TRBJ2-7 TRBV5-1 once TRBD2 TGCGCCAGCAGCCAGGGACTAGCGGGGTTCGAGCAGTACTTC CASSQGLAGFEQYF
TRBJ2-5 TRBV6-6 NA NA TGTGCCAGCAGTTACTGGATAGGGGAAGAGACCCAGTACTTC CASSYWIGEETQYF
TRBJ2-3 TRBV5-1 once TRBD2 TGCGCCAGCAGACGGGGGGATACTAGCACAGATACGCAGTATTTT CASRRGDTSTDTQYF
TRBJ2-1 TRBV5-1 NA TRBD2 TGCGCCAGCAGCTTGTCGGGGGGTGCCTACAATGAGCAGTTCTTC CASSLSGGAYNEQFF
TRBJ1-1 TRBV9 NA TRBD1 TGTGCCAGCAGCGTAACAGGGGAGACTGAAGCTTTCTTT CASSVTGETEAFF
TRBJ2-2 TRBV6-4 NA NA TGTGCCAGCAGTGATTTAACCGGGGAGCTGTTTTTT CASSDLTGELFF
TRBJ1-5 TRBV28 NA NA TGTGCCAGCAGTTCGGACCGGCTCAAAGAGCCCCAGCATTTT CASSSDRLKEPQHF
TRBJ2-1 TRBV2 NA TRBD2 TGTGCCAGCAGGGTAGCGGGAGCTTCATACAATGAGCAGTTCTTC CASRVAGASYNEQFF
TRBJ2-3 TRBV19 NA NA TGTGCCAGTAGCCTCTCGGGGACCCTCACAGATACGCAGTATTTT CASSLSGTLTDTQYF
TRBJ2-2 TRBV7-9 NA NA TGTGCCAGCAGCTTAGCTGAGGGTTGGACCGGGGAGCTGTTTTTT CASSLAEGWTGELFF
TRBJ1-1 TRBV9 once NA TGTGCCAGCAGCGTAGCGGACAGCATGAACACTGAAGCTTTCTTT CASSVADSMNTEAFF
TRBJ2-1 TRBV5-1 NA TRBD2 TGCGCCAGCAGCTTGGCATTAGCGGGAGAACATGAGCAGTTCTTC CASSLALAGEHEQFF
TRBJ1-1 TRBV2 NA TRBD1 TGTGCCAGCAGTGAGGGGACAGGGACCCTGGGAACATCGTTAGCTTTCTTT CASSEGTGTLGTSLAFF
TRBJ1-3 TRBV5-1 NA NA TGCGCCAGCAGCGTGGTTGGACCGAGCTCTGGAAACACCATATATTTT CASSVVGPSSGNTIYF
TRBJ2-1 TRBV2 NA TRBD2 TGTGCCAGCAGTGACTTGACTAGCGGGAGGGCCTACAATGAGCAGTTCTTC CASSDLTSGRAYNEQFF
TRBJ2-5 TRBV25-1 NA TRBD2 TGTGCCAGCAGTGAGTTAGTGGGGAGGGAAAGACAAGAGACCCAGTACTTC CASSELVGRERQETQYF
TRBJ2-5 TRBV5-1 NA TRBD1 TGCGCCAGCAGCTTTTCGGACAGGGACGAGACCCAGTACTTC CASSFSDRDETQYF
TRBJ2-7 TRBV13 NA NA TGTGCCAGCAGCGGAGACCGCGAGCAGTACTTC CASSGDREQYF
TRBJ1-6 TRBV27 NA NA TGTGCCAGCAGGGGAGTAAGCTCCTATAATTCACCCCTCCACTTT CASRGVSSYNSPLHF
TRBJ2-7 TRBV30 NA NA TGTGCCTGGAGTTGGAAGGGGGGGGGCGAGCAGTACTTC CAWSWKGGGEQYF
TRBJ2-1 TRBV5-1 NA TRBD2 TGCGCCAGCAGCCCACGACCTAGCGGGCATTACAATGAGCAGTTCTTC CASSPRPSGHYNEQFF
TRBJ1-2 TRBV30 NA TRBD1 TGTGCCTGGAGTACCCGGGACAGGGGGTTCTATGGCTACACCTTC CAWSTRDRGFYGYTF
TRBJ2-1 TRBV28 NA TRBD2 TGTGCCAGCTCCACTAGCGGGAGGGCCAATGAGCAGTTCTTC CASSTSGRANEQFF
TRBJ2-1 TRBV4-1 NA TRBD2 TGCGCCAGCAGCCAAGGACTAGCGGACAATGAGCAGTTCTTC CASSQGLADNEQFF
TRBJ1-5 TRBV28 few NA TGTGCCAGCAGCGAGGATCAGCCCCAGCATTTT CASSEDQPQHF
TRBJ1-2 TRBV10-2 NA TRBD1 TGCGCCAGCAGTGAGTCGATGGCAGGGGGCCATGGCTACACCTTC CASSESMAGGHGYTF
TRBJ1-1 TRBV18 NA NA TGTGCCAGCTCACCACAGGGGACCACTGAAGCTTTCTTT CASSPQGTTEAFF
TRBJ2-1 TRBV28 NA NA TGTGCCAGCAGTTTAGACTGGAGGTTTCGCAATGAGCAGTTCTTC CASSLDWRFRNEQFF
TRBJ2-5 TRBV5-1 NA TRBD2 TGCGCCAGCAGCAGCGACGGGACTAGCGGGGCACTGGAGACCCAGTACTTC CASSSDGTSGALETQYF
TRBJ1-1 TRBV7-9 NA NA TGTGCCAGCCTCGGCACAGATACCGACGGCACTGAAGCTTTCTTT CASLGTDTDGTEAFF
TRBJ1-1 TRBV4-2 NA NA TGTGCCAGCAGCCAAGATATAGGGCGGGACACTGAAGCTTTCTTT CASSQDIGRDTEAFF
TRBJ2-2 TRBV7-6 NA NA TGTGCCAGCAACTCTATGGCAGCAAACACCGGGGAGCTGTTTTTT CASNSMAANTGELFF
TRBJ2-5 TRBV6-6 NA TRBD2 TGTGCCAGCAGTTACGCTAGCGGGAGTGGGGAAGAGACCCAGTACTTC CASSYASGSGEETQYF
TRBJ1-3 TRBV6-6 NA NA TGTGCCAGCAGAGTAGAACAGGGCCCGATTGGAAACACCATATATTTT CASRVEQGPIGNTIYF